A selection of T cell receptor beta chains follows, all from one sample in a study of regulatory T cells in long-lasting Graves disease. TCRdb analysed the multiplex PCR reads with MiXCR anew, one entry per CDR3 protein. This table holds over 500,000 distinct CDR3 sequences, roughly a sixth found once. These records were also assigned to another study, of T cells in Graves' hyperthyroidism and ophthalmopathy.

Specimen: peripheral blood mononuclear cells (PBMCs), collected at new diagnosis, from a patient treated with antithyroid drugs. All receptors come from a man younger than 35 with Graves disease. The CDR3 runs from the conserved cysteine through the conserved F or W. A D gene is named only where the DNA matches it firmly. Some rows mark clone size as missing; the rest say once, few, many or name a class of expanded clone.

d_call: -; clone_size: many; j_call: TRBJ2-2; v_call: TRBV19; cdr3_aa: CASRTGQSNTGELFF; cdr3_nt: TGTGCCAGTAGAACCGGACAGTCGAACACCGGGGAGCTGTTTTTT
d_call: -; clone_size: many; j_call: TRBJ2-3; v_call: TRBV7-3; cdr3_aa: CASSPDRFTDTQYF; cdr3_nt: TGTGCCAGCAGCCCCGACAGGTTCACAGATACGCAGTATTTT
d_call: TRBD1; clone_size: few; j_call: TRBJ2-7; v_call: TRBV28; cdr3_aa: CASRAPGQYYEQYF; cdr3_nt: TGTGCCAGCCGTGCCCCGGGACAGTACTACGAGCAGTACTTC
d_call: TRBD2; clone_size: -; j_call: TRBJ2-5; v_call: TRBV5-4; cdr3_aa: CASRARLAGGGETQYF; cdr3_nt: TGTGCCAGCAGGGCTCGACTAGCGGGAGGAGGCGAGACCCAGTACTTC
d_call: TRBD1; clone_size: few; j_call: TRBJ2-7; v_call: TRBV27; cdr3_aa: CASSPDRVWGYEQYF; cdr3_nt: TGTGCCAGCAGTCCGGACAGGGTGTGGGGCTACGAGCAGTACTTC
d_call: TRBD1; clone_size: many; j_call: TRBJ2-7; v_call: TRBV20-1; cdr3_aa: CSANPGQGLVEQYF; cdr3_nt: TGCAGTGCTAATCCGGGACAGGGGCTCGTCGAGCAGTACTTC
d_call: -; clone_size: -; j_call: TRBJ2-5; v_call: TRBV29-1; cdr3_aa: CSVETRVQETQYF; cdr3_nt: TGCAGCGTTGAAACGCGGGTCCAAGAGACCCAGTACTTC
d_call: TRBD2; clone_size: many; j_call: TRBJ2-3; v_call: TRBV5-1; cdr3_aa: CASSLRLAGLSDTQYF; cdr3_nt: TGCGCCAGCAGCCTGCGACTAGCGGGACTCTCAGATACGCAGTATTTT
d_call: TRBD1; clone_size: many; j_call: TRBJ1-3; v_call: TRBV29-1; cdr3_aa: CSVGTGAGNTIYF; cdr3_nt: TGCAGCGTAGGGACAGGCGCTGGAAACACCATATATTTT
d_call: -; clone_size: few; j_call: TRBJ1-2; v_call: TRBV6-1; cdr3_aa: CASRDRDFGYTSYTF; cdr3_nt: TGTGCCAGCAGGGACCGGGACTTTGGGTATACGAGCTACACCTTC
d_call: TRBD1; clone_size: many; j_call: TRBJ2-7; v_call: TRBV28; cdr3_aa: CASKPGQDSYEQYF; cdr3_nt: TGTGCCAGCAAACCGGGACAGGACTCCTACGAGCAGTACTTC
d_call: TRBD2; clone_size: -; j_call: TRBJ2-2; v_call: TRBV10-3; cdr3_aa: CAISEGGGGTGELFF; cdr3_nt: TGTGCCATCAGTGAGGGTGGCGGGGGAACCGGGGAGCTGTTTTTT
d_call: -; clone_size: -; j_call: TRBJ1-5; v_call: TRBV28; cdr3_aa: CASTLALRNQPQHF; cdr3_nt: TGTGCCAGCACTTTGGCCCTTCGCAATCAGCCCCAGCATTTT
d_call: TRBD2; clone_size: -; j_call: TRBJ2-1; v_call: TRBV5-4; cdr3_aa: CASSSRLAGVGVHEQFF; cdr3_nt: TGTGCCAGCAGCTCGAGACTAGCGGGAGTTGGAGTCCATGAGCAGTTCTTC
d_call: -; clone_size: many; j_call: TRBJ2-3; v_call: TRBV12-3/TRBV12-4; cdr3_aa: CASSFTGNTDTQYF; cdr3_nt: TGTGCCAGCAGCTTCACAGGGAACACAGATACGCAGTATTTT
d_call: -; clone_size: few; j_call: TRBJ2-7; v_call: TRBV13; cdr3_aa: CASSTRGALRKEQYF; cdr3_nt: TGTGCCAGCAGCACCCGAGGCGCCCTAAGGAAGGAGCAGTACTTC
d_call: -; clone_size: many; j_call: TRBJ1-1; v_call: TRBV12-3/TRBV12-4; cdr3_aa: CASSRTELRTEAFF; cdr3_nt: TGTGCCAGCAGTAGGACGGAGCTCCGGACTGAAGCTTTCTTT
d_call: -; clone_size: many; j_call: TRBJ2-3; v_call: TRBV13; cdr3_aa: CASSLEVGADTQYF; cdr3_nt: TGTGCCAGCAGCTTAGAAGTGGGAGCAGATACGCAGTATTTT
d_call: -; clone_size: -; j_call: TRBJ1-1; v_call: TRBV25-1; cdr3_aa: CASSESDHGAFF; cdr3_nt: TGTGCCAGCAGTGAATCCGACCACGGAGCTTTCTTT
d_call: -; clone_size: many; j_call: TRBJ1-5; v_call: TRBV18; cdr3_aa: CASSQEGGQPQHF; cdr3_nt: TGTGCCAGCTCCCAGGAAGGGGGTCAGCCCCAGCATTTT
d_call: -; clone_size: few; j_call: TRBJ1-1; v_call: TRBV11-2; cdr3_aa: CASSPGLQEAAFF; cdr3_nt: TGTGCCAGCAGCCCAGGTCTCCAGGAGGCAGCTTTCTTT
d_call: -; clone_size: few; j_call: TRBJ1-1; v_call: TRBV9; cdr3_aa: CASSVAGTENTEAFF; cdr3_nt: TGTGCCAGCAGCGTAGCCGGGACGGAGAACACTGAAGCTTTCTTT
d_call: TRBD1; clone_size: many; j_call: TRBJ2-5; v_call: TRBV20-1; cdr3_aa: CSASHLRQGVGETQYF; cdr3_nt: TGCAGTGCTAGTCATCTAAGACAGGGGGTTGGAGAGACCCAGTACTTC
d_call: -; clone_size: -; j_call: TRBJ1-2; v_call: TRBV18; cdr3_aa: CASSPSGQGHLFNYGYTF; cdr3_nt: TGTGCCAGCTCACCTTCCGGCCAGGGACACCTATTTAACTATGGCTACACCTTC
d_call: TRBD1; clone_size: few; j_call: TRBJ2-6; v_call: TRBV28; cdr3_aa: CASTPTGASGANVLTF; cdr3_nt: TGTGCCAGCACTCCCACAGGGGCCTCCGGGGCCAACGTCCTGACTTTC
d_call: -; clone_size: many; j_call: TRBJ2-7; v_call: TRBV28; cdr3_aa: CASTPWDNYEQYF; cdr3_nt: TGTGCCAGCACCCCATGGGACAACTACGAGCAGTACTTC
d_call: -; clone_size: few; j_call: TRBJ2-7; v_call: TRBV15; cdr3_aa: CATSREVSVTYEQYF; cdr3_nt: TGTGCCACCAGCAGAGAAGTGTCGGTAACCTACGAGCAGTACTTC
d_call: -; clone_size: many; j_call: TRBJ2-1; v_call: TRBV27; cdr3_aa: CASSFTARARTYNEQFF; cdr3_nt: TGTGCCAGCAGTTTTACCGCCCGAGCCAGGACTTACAATGAGCAGTTCTTC